What follows describes a single TCR beta chain. Its antigen is still unknown. The entry originates in a study of T cell responses to AZD1222 COVID-19 vaccine. The study's findings and limits: Mostly white British, mostly female donors; authors suggested clonal diversity may be underestimated. Baseline seropositives among AZD1222 recipients totaled only six or seven.

V dropped 2 bases and J dropped 0 bases, with 9 bases sitting between them. Germline CDR1 is MGHRA and CDR2 is YSYEKL. The CDR3 is made up of 15 amino acids. TCRdb's table, derived via immunoSEQ multiplex PCR, lists solely in-frame clones and lacks some. The repertoire holds 200,000 to 250,000 clones, with 94% as singletons. V gene TRBV4-1 combines with J gene TRBJ2-3; D is perhaps TRBD2 (6 bases). Sequenced material: peripheral blood, taken 28 days after the second dose of the MenACWY control vaccine. This receptor was taken from an adult who received the MenACWY meningococcal vaccine as a control. CDR3 nucleotides: TGCGCCAGCAGCCAACCGGGACTCAGCACAGATACGCAGTATTTT. This gives the protein CASSQPGLSTDTQYF.